Listed here are 20 T cell receptor beta chains from one sample, sequenced in a study of beta chain features in type 1 diabetes. Points from the study as a whole: Among patients with Type 1 diabetes, TCRB CDR3s were moderately but significantly shorter in every one of the four CD4+ subsets.

What these receptors recognize is not known. Of the isolated RNA, all was reverse transcribed, and so the sequenced material was expressed TCRB transcripts. This table comes from immunoSEQ multiplex PCR, and its TCRdb copy is limited to in-frame clones, with some not included. The table shows hundreds of thousands of clones, with roughly an eighth occurring only once. Input material: naive CD4+ T cells from blood. The source of these receptors is a man aged 18 to 30 with type 1 diabetes.

This clone was found a few times. J is TRBJ2-5 and V is TRBV7-9, with 8 nucleotides matching TRBD1. With V trimmed by 5 bases and J by 2 bases, 10 bases remained unmatched. This CDR3 has 16 residues. The V gene's germline CDR1 is SEHNR and CDR2 FQNEAQ (reference sequence). CDR3 in amino acids: CASSPQGDRQQETQYF. The CDR3 coding sequence is TGTGCCAGCAGCCCACAAGGGGACAGGCAACAAGAGACCCAGTACTTC.

The chain employs TRBV28 and TRBJ2-5; D may correspond to TRBD1 or TRBD2 (5 bases each). The CDR3 has 13 amino acids. V lost 7 bases, J lost 4 bases, and 13 bases lay in between. Germline loops: CDR1 MDHEN, CDR2 SYDVKM. Here the CDR3 reads CASKSFGGETQYF. The CDR3 DNA sequence: TGTGCCAGCAAATCCTTTGGGGGAGAGACCCAGTACTTC.

CDR3 sequence reads: CSVESGEQFF. The CDR3 DNA sequence: TGCAGCGTTGAATCGGGAGAGCAGTTCTTC. V and J are TRBV29-1 and TRBJ2-1, with D possibly TRBD2 on 5 matching bases. The CDR3 is made up of 10 amino acids. V was shortened by 2 bases and J by 10 bases, with 6 bases between the two germline ends. The germline CDR1 and CDR2 sequences are SQVTM and ANQGSEA.

There are a few counts of this clone. This chain joins TRBV11-2 and TRBJ2-7, with 7 bases that match TRBD2. The CDR3 totals 11 residues. V was clipped by 5 bases and J by 5 bases; unmatched bases: 0. The V gene's germline CDR1 is SGHAT and CDR2 FQNNGV. CDR3 nucleotide sequence: TGTGCCAGCAGCCGGGGGGACGAGCAGTACTTC. As protein: CASSRGDEQYF.

Only a few counts were recorded for this clone. The chain uses TRBV7-2 and TRBJ2-3; TRBD1 aligns across 7 bases. Germline V gene data show CDR1 as SGHTA and CDR2 as FQGNSA. This CDR3 is 15 amino acids long. The trim removed 3 bases at V and 2 bases at J, leaving 5 bases unmatched. CDR3 region: CASSLGQIFTDTQYF. CDR3 DNA: TGTGCCAGCAGCTTGGGACAGATTTTCACAGATACGCAGTATTTT.

The chain is built from TRBV7-9 and TRBJ2-1; D call uncertain. The CDR3 has 16 amino acids. Germline CDR1 and CDR2: SEHNR and FQNEAQ (reference sequence). With 3 bases removed from V and 8 bases from J, the gap between germline ends came to 20 bases. CDR3 region: CASSFSTDEVTDEQFF. In DNA, the CDR3 is TGTGCCAGCAGCTTCTCTACCGATGAGGTTACCGATGAGCAGTTCTTC.

J is TRBJ2-5 and V is TRBV20-1; no definite D call. CDR1 and CDR2 (germline): DFQATT, SNEGSKA (reference sequence). This CDR3 is 10 amino acids long. With 5 bases removed from V and 3 bases from J, the gap between germline ends came to 4 bases. The CDR3 here is CSAHKETQYF. CDR3 in DNA: TGCAGTGCTCATAAAGAGACCCAGTACTTC.

This clone was observed a handful of times. The V call is TRBV29-1, the J call TRBJ1-1, with TRBD1 as a possible D gene (5 bases). Deletions cut 4 bases from V and 7 bases from J, with 10 bases between. Germline V gives CDR1 SQVTM, CDR2 ANQGSEA. This CDR3 is built from 11 residues. The CDR3 reads CSVGGYGEAFF. The DNA of the CDR3 is TGCAGCGTTGGGGGGTATGGTGAAGCTTTCTTT.

This clone was seen a few times. CDR3 sequence reads: CAITPDTSDTQYF. The CDR3 nucleotides read TGTGCCATTACCCCTGACACGTCGGATACGCAGTATTTT. The chain is built from TRBV10-3 and TRBJ2-3; the D is unclear. Germline CDR1 is ENHRY and CDR2 is SYGVKD. This CDR3 is 13 amino acids long. The germline V and J ends were trimmed by 9 bases and 6 bases, with 16 bases remaining between them.

This clone has more than one count but fewer than ten. The V call is TRBV28, the J call TRBJ1-2; tentatively, D is TRBD1 (5 bases). The CDR3 loop spans 13 amino acids. The germline gives CDR1 MDHEN, CDR2 SYDVKM. V was cut by 7 bases and J by 4 bases, with 13 bases left in between. CDR3 DNA: TGTGCCAGCATGGGGGAAAGGGGCTATGGCTACACCTTC. This encodes CASMGERGYGYTF.

The chain couples TRBV20-1 to TRBJ2-7; the D is unclear. In germline, CDR1 is DFQATT, CDR2 SNEGSKA (reference sequence). Trimming shortened V by 6 bases and J by 6 bases, and 12 bases separated the two germline ends. CDR3 length: 11 amino acids. In DNA form, the CDR3 reads TGCAGTGCAAAAGGCAGGACCGAGCAGTACTTC. This encodes CSAKGRTEQYF.

This clone has only a few counts. The chain combines TRBV5-6 with TRBJ2-7, with TRBD2 identical over 7 bases. Germline CDR1 is SGHDT and CDR2 is YYEEEE. Unmatched junction bases numbered 6, after V lost 3 bases and J lost 3 bases. The CDR3 contains 14 residues. The CDR3 region has the DNA TGTGCCAGCAGCTCGGCTAGCGGATACTACGAGCAGTACTTC. Translating gives CASSSASGYYEQYF.

This clone turned up a few times. The rearrangement links TRBV15 to TRBJ1-5; 7 bases are a match to TRBD1. With V trimmed by 5 bases and J by 3 bases, 13 bases remained unmatched. This CDR3 is 17 amino acids long. Per germline, CDR1 LNHNV and CDR2 YYDKDF (reference sequence). CDR3 DNA: TGTGCCACCAGCCTAAGAGGGGGCGCAGGGGCCAATCAGCCCCAGCATTTT. It specifies CATSLRGGAGANQPQHF.

The gene calls are TRBV30 and TRBJ1-2; 10 positions match TRBD1. This CDR3 region has 14 residues. CDR1 is GTSNPN and CDR2 is SVGIG in the germline V gene (reference sequence). CDR3 DNA sequence: TGTGCGACGACAGGGGGCCTTATCATCGGTGGCTACACCTTC. Translating it yields CATTGGLIIGGYTF.

This clone occurred a few times. The rearrangement links TRBV18 to TRBJ1-1; D not certain. V was trimmed by 0 bases and J by 4 bases, leaving 9 bases between them. CDR1 is KGHSH and CDR2 is LQKENI in the germline V gene. The CDR3 is 14 residues long. The CDR3 loop reads CASSPPGWVTEAFF. The CDR3 bases are TGTGCCAGCTCACCACCAGGGTGGGTCACTGAAGCTTTCTTT.

This clone came up a few times. The V and J genes are TRBV4-2 and TRBJ2-1; 7 positions match TRBD2. From germline, CDR1 is LGHNA and CDR2 YNFKEQ. The CDR3 covers 16 residues. The V segment lost 1 base and the J segment 5 bases; nucleotides outside the gene matches: 8. The CDR3 here is CASSQGRASGDNEQFF. As DNA, the CDR3 is TGTGCCAGCAGCCAAGGTAGGGCTAGCGGTGACAATGAGCAGTTCTTC.

This chain joins TRBV7-9 and TRBJ1-5; 8 bases agree with TRBD1. V shed 0 bases and J 7 bases; nucleotides not matched to a gene: 5. The CDR3 loop spans 15 amino acids. Germline CDR1 reads SEHNR; CDR2 reads FQNEAQ (reference sequence). The CDR3 DNA is TGTGCCAGCAGCTTAGCCTTCGGGACAGGACAGCCCCAGCATTTT. Residues: CASSLAFGTGQPQHF. Drawing the rest from reference TRBV7-9 and TRBJ1-5, the complete variable domain is DTGVSQNPRHKITKRGQNVTFRCDPISEHNRLYWYRQTLGQGPEFLTYFQNEAQLEKSRLLSDRFSAERPKGSFSTLEIQRTEQGDSAMYLCASSLAFGTGQPQHFGDGTRLSIL.

This clone was seen only a few times. The chain carries TRBV5-4 and TRBJ2-1, with D maybe TRBD2 (5 bases). The CDR3 totals 15 residues. The V and J ends lost 0 bases and 0 bases respectively, with 7 bases between them. Germline CDR1 and CDR2: SGHNT and YYREEE (reference sequence). Here the CDR3 DNA reads TGTGCCAGCAGCTTGGAAGGGAGCTCCTACAATGAGCAGTTCTTC. This translates into CASSLEGSSYNEQFF.

This clone was detected only a few times. The rearrangement links TRBV6-5 to TRBJ2-7; D uncertain. Germline V gives CDR1 MNHEY, CDR2 SVGAGI. V was trimmed by 2 bases and J by 2 bases, leaving 10 bases between them. The CDR3 consists of 14 residues. For the CDR3, the DNA is TGTGCCAGCAGTTACAGTCCCCGGACCTACGAGCAGTACTTC. Its translation: CASSYSPRTYEQYF.

This clone came up a few times. The chain combines TRBV30 with TRBJ1-3, with D possibly being TRBD1 (5 bases). The germline V gene has CDR1 GTSNPN and CDR2 SVGIG (reference sequence). V was clipped by 2 bases and J by 2 bases, with 13 bases between them. There are 15 residues in the CDR3. Here the CDR3 DNA reads TGTGCCTGGAGTCGTAGGGGCTCCGCTGGAAACACCATATATTTT. Translating gives CAWSRRGSAGNTIYF.